The rows below give T cell receptor beta chains drawn from one sample of a study of beta chain features in type 1 diabetes. Some clones are missing from TCRdb's copy, which holds only in-frame ones; the method was immunoSEQ multiplex PCR. The sample contains about 370,000 clones, 8.5% to 10% of which appear only once. The sample was central memory CD4+ T cells from blood. Receptor source: a man younger than 45 with type 1 diabetes. Both conserved end residues are part of each CDR3. A D gene is named only where the DNA matches it firmly. Some rows have no size entry. The others give once, few or many, or a class for an expanded clone.

14	TRBJ2-2	TRBV19	TRBD1	once	CASKRTGNTGELFF	TGTGCCAGTAAACGGACAGGGAACACCGGGGAGCTGTTTTTT
15	TRBJ2-1	TRBV19	NA	NA	CASSPRLQGGNEQFF	TGTGCCAGTAGTCCCCGGTTACAGGGTGGCAATGAGCAGTTCTTC
12	TRBJ1-2	TRBV6-5	NA	few	CATKGGDHGYTF	TGTGCCACTAAAGGGGGGGATCATGGCTACACCTTC
13	TRBJ1-5	TRBV9	TRBD1	few	CASSEGASQPQHF	TGTGCCAGCAGTGAGGGGGCGAGCCAGCCCCAGCATTTT
13	TRBJ2-1	TRBV10-3	NA	NA	CAIRDFSRDEQFF	TGTGCCATCAGGGACTTTAGCAGGGATGAGCAGTTCTTC
15	TRBJ2-1	TRBV9	TRBD1	NA	CASSVSSGGYNEQFF	TGTGCCAGCAGCGTATCGTCAGGGGGCTACAATGAGCAGTTCTTC
16	TRBJ1-5	TRBV28	NA	NA	CASSFTSGDTNQPQHF	TGTGCCAGCAGTTTTACAAGTGGGGACACGAATCAGCCCCAGCATTTT
12	TRBJ1-2	TRBV28	TRBD1	NA	CASGQGDYGYTF	TGTGCCAGCGGACAGGGTGACTATGGCTACACCTTC
16	TRBJ1-3	TRBV9	NA	few	CASSPQDVLSGNTIYF	TGTGCCAGCAGCCCCCAGGACGTACTCTCTGGAAACACCATATATTTT
14	TRBJ2-7	TRBV28	NA	few	CASSPGRKAYEQYF	TGTGCCAGCAGTCCGGGACGGAAAGCCTACGAGCAGTACTTC
14	TRBJ2-7	TRBV7-2	NA	NA	CASSPRQDTYEQYF	TGTGCCAGCAGCCCGAGACAGGATACCTACGAGCAGTACTTC
16	TRBJ2-6	TRBV27	NA	few	CASSIIGTAGANVLTF	TGTGCCAGCAGCATAATAGGAACGGCTGGGGCCAACGTCCTGACTTTC
15	TRBJ2-2	TRBV11-2	TRBD1	NA	CASSLQTGVTGELFF	TGTGCCAGCAGCTTACAAACAGGGGTTACCGGGGAGCTGTTTTTT
13	TRBJ1-5	TRBV7-2	NA	NA	CASSLVRGGPQHF	TGTGCCAGCAGCTTAGTCAGGGGAGGGCCCCAGCATTTT
14	TRBJ2-5	TRBV7-2	NA	few	CASYSGLGQETQYF	TGTGCCAGCTACTCAGGGTTGGGCCAAGAGACCCAGTACTTC
13	TRBJ2-2	TRBV7-2	TRBD1	few	CASSPQGTGELFF	TGTGCCAGCAGCCCACAGGGGACCGGGGAGCTGTTTTTT
12	TRBJ2-1	TRBV6-6	NA	NA	CASSYSGNEQFF	TGTGCCAGCAGTTACTCGGGTAATGAGCAGTTCTTC
15	TRBJ2-7	TRBV4-2	TRBD2	NA	CASSLGLAGPYEQYF	TGTGCCAGCAGCCTTGGACTAGCGGGGCCCTACGAGCAGTACTTC
14	TRBJ2-1	TRBV10-3	NA	NA	CAISAQSSYNEQFF	TGTGCCATCAGTGCCCAGAGCTCCTACAATGAGCAGTTCTTC
15	TRBJ2-3	TRBV29-1	NA	many	CSVGVRGPSTDTQYF	TGCAGCGTTGGGGTGAGGGGCCCTAGCACAGATACGCAGTATTTT
15	TRBJ2-7	TRBV7-6	TRBD1	NA	CASSLVGTGTYEQYF	TGTGCCAGCAGCTTAGTAGGGACAGGGACCTACGAGCAGTACTTC
12	TRBJ2-5	TRBV7-9	NA	many	CASSLVEETQYF	TGTGCCAGCAGCTTAGTTGAGGAGACCCAGTACTTC
15	TRBJ2-3	TRBV28	TRBD2	many	CASGLAGGGTDTQYF	TGTGCCAGTGGACTAGCGGGAGGAGGCACAGATACGCAGTATTTT
16	TRBJ2-1	TRBV4-1	NA	few	CASSQESASRYNEQFF	TGCGCCAGCAGCCAAGAGTCGGCTAGTAGGTACAATGAGCAGTTCTTC
15	TRBJ1-6	TRBV7-2	TRBD1	few	CASSFRDRDNSPLHF	TGTGCCAGCAGCTTCCGGGACAGGGATAATTCACCCCTCCACTTT
14	TRBJ2-7	TRBV28	NA	few	CASITGTGTGEQYF	TGTGCCAGCATCACCGGGACGGGGACGGGGGAGCAGTACTTC
15	TRBJ2-7	TRBV7-8	TRBD1	few	CASSLADRGVDEQYF	TGTGCCAGCAGCTTAGCAGACAGGGGAGTTGACGAGCAGTACTTC
17	TRBJ2-7	TRBV4-2	TRBD2	many	CASSQDLGLAEPYEQYF	TGTGCCAGCAGCCAAGATTTGGGACTAGCGGAGCCGTACGAGCAGTACTTC
14	TRBJ1-3	TRBV6-6	NA	NA	CASRRTESGNTIYF	TGTGCCAGCAGGAGGACAGAGTCTGGAAACACCATATATTTT
12	TRBJ2-7	TRBV15	NA	NA	CATSRGHYEQYF	TGTGCCACCAGCAGGGGACACTACGAGCAGTACTTC
14	TRBJ2-1	TRBV11-2	NA	NA	CASSLEVGVPEQFF	TGTGCCAGCAGCTTAGAGGTGGGGGTCCCTGAGCAGTTCTTC
13	TRBJ2-3	TRBV5-5	NA	NA	CASSLGIADTQYF	TGTGCCAGCAGCTTGGGAATCGCAGATACGCAGTATTTT
17	TRBJ2-1	TRBV7-2	TRBD2	few	CASSFTGTSGTGNEQFF	TGTGCCAGCAGCTTCACCGGGACTAGCGGGACTGGGAATGAGCAGTTCTTC
13	TRBJ2-1	TRBV28	NA	few	CASSSGTTNEQFF	TGTGCCAGCAGCTCGGGGACCACCAATGAGCAGTTCTTC
15	TRBJ2-7	TRBV6-6	TRBD1	few	CASSYTGQGVYEQYF	TGTGCCAGCAGTTACACCGGACAGGGAGTCTACGAGCAGTACTTC
15	TRBJ1-2	TRBV28	NA	few	CASSLLTGANYGYTF	TGTGCCAGCAGTTTGCTAACAGGCGCGAACTATGGCTACACCTTC
12	TRBJ2-1	TRBV5-6	NA	NA	CASSQEMSAQFF	TGCGCCAGCAGCCAAGAGATGAGCGCGCAGTTCTTC
17	TRBJ2-6	TRBV18	TRBD1	few	CASSPGTGGSGANVLTF	TGTGCCAGCTCCCCCGGGACAGGTGGTTCTGGGGCCAACGTCCTGACTTTC